This TCR beta chain was profiled in a study of cytotoxic CD8 clonotypes in ibrutinib-treated CLL. The method was immunoSEQ multiplex PCR; TCRdb's version includes in-frame clones alone and lacks a portion of them. Here the sample spans around 310,000 clones, around four fifths being singletons. From germline, CDR1 is SGHTA and CDR2 FQGNSA. The CDR3 is 13 residues long. Trimming shortened V by 5 bases and J by 3 bases, and 11 bases separated the two germline ends. The receptor was derived from a human donor with chronic lymphocytic leukemia. The genes are TRBV7-2 and TRBJ2-7; perhaps TRBD1 as D (5 bases). Sequencing used PBMCs, obtained before ibrutinib treatment. CDR3 residues: CASSPGMYYEQYF. The DNA for the CDR3 is TGTGCCAGCAGCCCAGGGATGTACTACGAGCAGTACTTC.